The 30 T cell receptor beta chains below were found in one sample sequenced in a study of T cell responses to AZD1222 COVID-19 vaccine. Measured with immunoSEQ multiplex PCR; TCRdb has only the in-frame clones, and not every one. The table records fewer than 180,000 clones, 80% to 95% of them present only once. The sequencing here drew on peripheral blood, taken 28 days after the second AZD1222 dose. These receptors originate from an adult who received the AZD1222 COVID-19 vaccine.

The CDR3 DNA reads TGTGCCAGCAGCCCCCTCAGGTCGGGAGACGGGGGTGAGCAGTTCTTC. Translation gives CASSPLRSGDGGEQFF. This sequence joins TRBV3-1 (or the pseudogene TRBV3-2) and TRBJ2-1; possible D gene TRBD2, 6 bases. V lost 4 bases and J 9 bases, leaving 22 bases between the germline ends. The CDR3 has 16 amino acids. Germline CDR1 is LGHDT and CDR2 is YNNKEL (reference sequence).

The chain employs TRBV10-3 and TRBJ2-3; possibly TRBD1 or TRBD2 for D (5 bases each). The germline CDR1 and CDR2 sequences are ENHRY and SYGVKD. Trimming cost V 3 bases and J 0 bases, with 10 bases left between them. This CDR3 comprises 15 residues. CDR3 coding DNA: TGTGCCATCAGTGATGGGGGTTCTAGCACAGATACGCAGTATTTT. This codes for CAISDGGSSTDTQYF.

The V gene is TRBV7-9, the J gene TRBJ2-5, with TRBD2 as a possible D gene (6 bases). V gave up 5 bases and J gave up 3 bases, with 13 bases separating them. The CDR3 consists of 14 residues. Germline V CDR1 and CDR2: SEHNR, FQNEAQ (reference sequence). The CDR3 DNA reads TGTGCCAGCAGCCCCTTAAGGAGGGAAGAGACCCAGTACTTC. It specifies CASSPLRREETQYF.

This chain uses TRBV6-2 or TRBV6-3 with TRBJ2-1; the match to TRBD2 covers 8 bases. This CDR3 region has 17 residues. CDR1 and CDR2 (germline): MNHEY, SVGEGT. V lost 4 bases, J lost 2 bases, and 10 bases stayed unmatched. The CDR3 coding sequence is TGTGCCAGCAGTTTCCCTGGGATTAGCGGGACCTACAATGAGCAGTTCTTC. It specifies CASSFPGISGTYNEQFF.

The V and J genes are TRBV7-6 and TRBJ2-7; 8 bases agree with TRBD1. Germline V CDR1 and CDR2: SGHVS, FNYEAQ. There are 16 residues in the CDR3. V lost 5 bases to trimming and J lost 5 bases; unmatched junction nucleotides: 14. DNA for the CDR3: TGTGCCAGCAGCCGCAGTTTTGGACAGGGATCCCACGAGCAGTACTTC. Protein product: CASSRSFGQGSHEQYF.

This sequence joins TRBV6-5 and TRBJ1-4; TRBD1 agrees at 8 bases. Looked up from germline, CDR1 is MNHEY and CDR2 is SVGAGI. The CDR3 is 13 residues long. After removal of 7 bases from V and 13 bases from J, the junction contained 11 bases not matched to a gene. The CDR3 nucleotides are TGTGCCAGCACCGAGAATTGGACAGGGAGACTGTTTTTT. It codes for CASTENWTGRLFF.

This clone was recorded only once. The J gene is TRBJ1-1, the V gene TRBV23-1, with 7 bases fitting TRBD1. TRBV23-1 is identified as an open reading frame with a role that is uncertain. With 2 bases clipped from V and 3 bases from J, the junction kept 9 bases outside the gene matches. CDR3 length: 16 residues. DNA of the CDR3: TGCGCCAGCAGTCAACCGGAACAGGGGAGGGACACTGAAGCTTTCTTT. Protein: CASSQPEQGRDTEAFF.

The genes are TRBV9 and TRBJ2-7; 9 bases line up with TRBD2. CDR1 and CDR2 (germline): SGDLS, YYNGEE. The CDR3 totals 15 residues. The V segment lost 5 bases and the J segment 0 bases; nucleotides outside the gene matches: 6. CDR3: CASSVEREASYEQYF. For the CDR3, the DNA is TGTGCCAGCAGTGTTGAGCGGGAGGCCTCCTACGAGCAGTACTTC.

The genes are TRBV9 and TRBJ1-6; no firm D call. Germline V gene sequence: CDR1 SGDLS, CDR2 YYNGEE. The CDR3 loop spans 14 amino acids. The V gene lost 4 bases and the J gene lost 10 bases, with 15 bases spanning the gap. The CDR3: CASSPAFSESPLHF. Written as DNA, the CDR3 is TGTGCCAGCAGCCCTGCTTTTTCGGAATCACCCCTCCACTTT.

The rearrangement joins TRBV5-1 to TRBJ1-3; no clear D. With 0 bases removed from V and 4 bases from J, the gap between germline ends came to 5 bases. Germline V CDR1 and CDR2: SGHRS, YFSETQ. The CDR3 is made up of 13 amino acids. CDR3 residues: CASSLGGGNTIYF. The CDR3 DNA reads TGCGCCAGCAGCTTGGGTGGGGGAAACACCATATATTTT. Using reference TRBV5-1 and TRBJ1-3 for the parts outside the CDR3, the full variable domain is KAGVTQTPRYLIKTRGQQVTLSCSPISGHRSVSWYQQTPGQGLQFLFEYFSETQRNKGNFPGRFSGRQFSNSRSEMNVSTLELGDSALYLCASSLGGGNTIYFGEGSWLTVV.

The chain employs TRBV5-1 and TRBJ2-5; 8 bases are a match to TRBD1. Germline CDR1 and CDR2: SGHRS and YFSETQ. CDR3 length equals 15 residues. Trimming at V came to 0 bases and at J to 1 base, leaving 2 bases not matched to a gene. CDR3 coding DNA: TGCGCCAGCAGCTTGGCGGGACAGGTCCAAGAGACCCAGTACTTC. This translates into CASSLAGQVQETQYF.

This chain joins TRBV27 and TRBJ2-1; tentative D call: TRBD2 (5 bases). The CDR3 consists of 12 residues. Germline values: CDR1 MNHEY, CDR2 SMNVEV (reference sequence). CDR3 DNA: TGTGCTTCCGGGCGGGTTAACAATGAGCAGTTCTTC. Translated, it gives CASGRVNNEQFF.

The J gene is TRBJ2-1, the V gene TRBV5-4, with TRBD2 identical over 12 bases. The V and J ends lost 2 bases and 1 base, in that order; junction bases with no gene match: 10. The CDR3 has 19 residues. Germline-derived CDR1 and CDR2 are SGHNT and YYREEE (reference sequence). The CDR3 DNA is TGTGCCAGCAGCTTTAAAGGGACTAGCGGGCAATGGTCCTACAATGAGCAGTTCTTC. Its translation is CASSFKGTSGQWSYNEQFF.

The CDR3 sequence is CASSFQGGATNEKLFF. CDR3 in DNA: TGCGCCAGCAGCTTTCAGGGGGGCGCAACTAATGAAAAACTGTTTTTT. The J gene is TRBJ1-4, the V gene TRBV5-1; TRBD1 agrees at 7 bases. The CDR3 runs 16 residues. Trimming at V came to 2 bases and at J to 0 bases, leaving 4 bases not matched to a gene. Germline V gene lookup returns CDR1 SGHRS and CDR2 YFSETQ.

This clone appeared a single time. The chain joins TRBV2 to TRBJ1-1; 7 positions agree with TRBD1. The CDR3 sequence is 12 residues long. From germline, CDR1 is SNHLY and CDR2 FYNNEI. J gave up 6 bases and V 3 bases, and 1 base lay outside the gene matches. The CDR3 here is CASSDTGAEAFF. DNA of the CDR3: TGTGCCAGCAGTGACACAGGGGCTGAAGCTTTCTTT.

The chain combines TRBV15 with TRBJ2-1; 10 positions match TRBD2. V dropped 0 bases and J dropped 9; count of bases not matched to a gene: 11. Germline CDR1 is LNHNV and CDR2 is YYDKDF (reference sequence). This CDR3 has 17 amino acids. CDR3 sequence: CATSRDPASGSGGEQFF. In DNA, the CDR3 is TGTGCCACCAGCAGAGATCCGGCTAGCGGGAGTGGGGGTGAGCAGTTCTTC.

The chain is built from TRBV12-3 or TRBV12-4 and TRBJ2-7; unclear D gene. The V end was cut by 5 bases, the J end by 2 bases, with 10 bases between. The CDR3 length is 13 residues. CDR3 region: CASSPSVTYEQYF. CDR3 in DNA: TGTGCCAGCAGTCCCTCGGTTACCTACGAGCAGTACTTC.

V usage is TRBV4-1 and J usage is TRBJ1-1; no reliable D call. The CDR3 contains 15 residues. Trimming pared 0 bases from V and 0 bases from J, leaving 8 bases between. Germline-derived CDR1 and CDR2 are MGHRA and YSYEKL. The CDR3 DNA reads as TGCGCCAGCAGCCAAGAGTTGGGGATGAACACTGAAGCTTTCTTT. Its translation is CASSQELGMNTEAFF.

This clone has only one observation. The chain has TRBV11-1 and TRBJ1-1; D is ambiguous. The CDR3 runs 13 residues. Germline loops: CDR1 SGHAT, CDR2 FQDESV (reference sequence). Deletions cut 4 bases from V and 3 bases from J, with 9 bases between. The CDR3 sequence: CASSYDTDTEAFF. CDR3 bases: TGTGCCAGCAGCTACGACACCGACACTGAAGCTTTCTTT.

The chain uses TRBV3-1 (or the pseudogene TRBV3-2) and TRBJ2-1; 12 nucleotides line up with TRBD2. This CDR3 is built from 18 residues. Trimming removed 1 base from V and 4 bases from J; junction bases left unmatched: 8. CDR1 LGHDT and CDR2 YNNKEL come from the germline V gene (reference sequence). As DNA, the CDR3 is TGTGCCAGCAGCCAAGTTTTAGCTCTAGCGGGAGGGTACAATGAGCAGTTCTTC. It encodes CASSQVLALAGGYNEQFF.

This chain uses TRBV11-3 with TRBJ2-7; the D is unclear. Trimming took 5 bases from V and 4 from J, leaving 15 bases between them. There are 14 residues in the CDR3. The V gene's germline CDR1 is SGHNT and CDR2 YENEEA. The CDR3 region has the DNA TGTGCCAGCAGCCCGACATCTCAAAGTTACGAGCAGTACTTC. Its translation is CASSPTSQSYEQYF.

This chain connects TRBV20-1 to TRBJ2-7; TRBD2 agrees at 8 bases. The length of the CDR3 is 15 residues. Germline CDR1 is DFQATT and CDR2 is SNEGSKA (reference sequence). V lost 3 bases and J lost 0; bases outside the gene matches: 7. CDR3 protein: CSASSGLAGSYEQYF. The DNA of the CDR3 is TGCAGTGCTAGTTCGGGTCTAGCGGGCTCCTACGAGCAGTACTTC.

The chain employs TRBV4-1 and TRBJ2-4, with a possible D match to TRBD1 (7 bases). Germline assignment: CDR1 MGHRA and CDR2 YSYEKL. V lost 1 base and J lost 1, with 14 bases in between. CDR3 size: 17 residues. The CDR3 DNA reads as TGCGCCAGCAGCCAAGGGCCAGGGGGGCAGGCCAAAAACATTCAGTACTTC. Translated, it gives CASSQGPGGQAKNIQYF.

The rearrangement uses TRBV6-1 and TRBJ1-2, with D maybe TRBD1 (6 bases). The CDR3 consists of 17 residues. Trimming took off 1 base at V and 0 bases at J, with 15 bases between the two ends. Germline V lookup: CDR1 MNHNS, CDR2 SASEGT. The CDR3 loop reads CASSEVGGARANYGYTF. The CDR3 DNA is TGTGCCAGCAGTGAAGTGGGGGGGGCGAGGGCTAACTATGGCTACACCTTC.

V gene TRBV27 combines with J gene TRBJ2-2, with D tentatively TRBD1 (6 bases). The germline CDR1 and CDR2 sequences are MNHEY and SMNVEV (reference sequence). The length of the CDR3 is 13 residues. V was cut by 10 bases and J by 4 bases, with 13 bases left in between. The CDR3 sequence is CATNRVGTGELFF. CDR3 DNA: TGTGCCACCAACAGGGTGGGCACCGGGGAGCTGTTTTTT.

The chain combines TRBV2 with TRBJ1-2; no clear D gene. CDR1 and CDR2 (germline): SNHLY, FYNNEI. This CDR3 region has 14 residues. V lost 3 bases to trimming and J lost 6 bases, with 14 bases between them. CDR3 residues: CASSDQAFPNGYTF. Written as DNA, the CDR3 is TGTGCCAGCAGTGACCAGGCCTTCCCTAATGGCTACACCTTC.

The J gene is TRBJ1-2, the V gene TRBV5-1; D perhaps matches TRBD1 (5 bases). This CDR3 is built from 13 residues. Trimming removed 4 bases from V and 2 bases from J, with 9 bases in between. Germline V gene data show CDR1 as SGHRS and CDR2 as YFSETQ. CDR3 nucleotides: TGCGCCAGCAGCATACAGGAGAACTATGGCTACACCTTC. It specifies CASSIQENYGYTF.

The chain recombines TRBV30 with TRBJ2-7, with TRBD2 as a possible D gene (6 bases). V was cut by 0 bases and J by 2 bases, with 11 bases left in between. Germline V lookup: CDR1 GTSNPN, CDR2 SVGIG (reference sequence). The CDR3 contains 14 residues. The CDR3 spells CAWSVFGRAYEQYF. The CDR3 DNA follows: TGTGCCTGGAGTGTCTTCGGGAGAGCCTACGAGCAGTACTTC.

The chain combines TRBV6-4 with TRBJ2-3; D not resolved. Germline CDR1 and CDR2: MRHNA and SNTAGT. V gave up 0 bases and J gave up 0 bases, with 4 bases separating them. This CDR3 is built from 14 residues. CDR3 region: CASSDSDSTDTQYF. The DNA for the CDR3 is TGTGCCAGCAGTGACTCGGACAGCACAGATACGCAGTATTTT.

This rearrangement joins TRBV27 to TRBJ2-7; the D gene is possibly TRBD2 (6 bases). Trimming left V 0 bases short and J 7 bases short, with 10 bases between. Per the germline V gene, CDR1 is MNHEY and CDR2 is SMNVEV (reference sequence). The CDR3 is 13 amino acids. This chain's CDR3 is CASSLSTAGEQYF. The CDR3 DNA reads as TGTGCCAGCAGTTTATCAACGGCGGGGGAGCAGTACTTC.